This T cell receptor beta chain originates from a study of identical twins. Study-wide results and caveats: Fewer insertions marked abundant cord blood beta clonotypes; young adult naive trended weakly, memory not at all. Findings depended on cross-sectional statistics rather than tracking the same donors. Excess low generation probability was seen in twin-shared out-of-frame alpha sequences.

TCRdb ran MiXCR on the 5' RACE reads and lists one entry per CDR3 protein. The table includes 1.5 million to 2 million distinct CDR3 sequences, less than 40% detected once. Germline CDR1 reads SGDLS; CDR2 reads YYNGEE. The CDR3 runs 15 residues. Losses at the gene ends were 3 bases for V and 4 bases for J; bases not matched to a gene: 5. This clonotype appeared many times. Its target is not known. This TCR derives from a newborn girl in good health. The genes are TRBV9 and TRBJ1-2; 11 bases map to TRBD1. Sample: cord blood. The CDR3 sequence: CASSGTGTGGYGYTF. Here the CDR3 DNA reads TGTGCCAGCAGCGGAACCGGGACAGGGGGCTATGGCTACACCTTC. The variable domain in full, completed from reference TRBV9 and TRBJ1-2, reads DSGVTQTPKHLITATGQRVTLRCSPRSGDLSVYWYQQSLDQGLQFLIQYYNGEERAKGNILERFSAQQFPDLHSELNLSSLELGDSALYFCASSGTGTGGYGYTFGSGTRLTVV.